The T cell receptor beta chain described here comes from a study of shared clonotypes between healthy human individuals. Notes on the study in general: Only blood samples were collected, and tissue repertoires likely differ.

The germline gives CDR1 MGHRA, CDR2 YSYEKL. The CDR3 loop spans 15 amino acids. V was pared by 4 bases and J by 8 bases, with 6 bases of the junction left unmatched. In regard to this clone: Its antigen is undetermined.

Those who donated, Caucasian adults without exception, all lived in Nashville, Tennessee. This table comes from immunoSEQ multiplex PCR, and its TCRdb copy is limited to in-frame clones, with some not included. Of more than 1.2 million clones listed, about 98.5% are singletons. The sequenced sample consisted of naive CD4+ T cells sorted from blood. Subset specified: CD45RA+ positively selected. The receptor was isolated from a man between 25 and 39 years old in good health. The chain links TRBV4-1 to TRBJ2-1; 12 nucleotides line up with TRBD2. CDR3 nucleotide sequence: TGCGCCAGCAGCCTTCGACTAGCGGGAGCGTATGAGCAGTTCTTC. Protein sequence: CASSLRLAGAYEQFF.